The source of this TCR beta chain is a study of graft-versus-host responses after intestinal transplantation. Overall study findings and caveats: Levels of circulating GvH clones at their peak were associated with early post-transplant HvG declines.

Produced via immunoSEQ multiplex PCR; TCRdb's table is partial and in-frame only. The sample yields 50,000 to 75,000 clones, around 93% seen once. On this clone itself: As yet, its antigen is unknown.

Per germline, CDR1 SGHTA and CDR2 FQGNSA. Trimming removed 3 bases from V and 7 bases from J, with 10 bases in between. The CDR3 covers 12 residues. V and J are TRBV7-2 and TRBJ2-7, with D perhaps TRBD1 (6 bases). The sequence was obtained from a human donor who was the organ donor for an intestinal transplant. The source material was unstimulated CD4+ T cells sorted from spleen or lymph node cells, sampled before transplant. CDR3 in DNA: TGTGCCAGCAGCTTTATCGGGACAGAGCAGTACTTC. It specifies CASSFIGTEQYF.